The 15 T cell receptor beta chains given below trace back to one sample, sequenced in a study of T cells in Graves' hyperthyroidism and ophthalmopathy. TCR beta CDR3 region amplification was performed from RNA transcripts. The HTBI primer set drove a first-round RT-PCR of the TCR CDR3. TCRdb re-called the multiplex PCR reads through MiXCR, storing one row per CDR3 protein. This repertoire shows 90,000 to 120,000 distinct CDR3 sequences, approximately 16% found once; its top ten account for around 42%. Material for sequencing was blood. These receptors were taken from a woman aged 50 to 60 with Graves' hyperthyroidism.

In its sample, this clonotype was seen many times. The rearrangement links TRBV5-6 to TRBJ1-4; D is possibly TRBD1 (6 bases). The germline V gene encodes CDR1 SGHDT and CDR2 YYEEEE. V dropped 1 base and J dropped 7 bases, with 11 bases sitting between them. CDR3 length: 14 amino acids. The CDR3 DNA reads TGTGCCAGCAGCTTGCAGGGGCTGGGTGAAAAACTGTTTTTT. Translated, it gives CASSLQGLGEKLFF.

The chain joins TRBV6-2 or TRBV6-3 to TRBJ1-2; D possibly corresponds to TRBD1 (5 bases). Germline CDR1 MNHEY, CDR2 SVGEGT. V lost 5 bases, J lost 0 bases, and 22 bases lay in between. The CDR3 has 18 amino acids. CDR3 bases: TGTGCCAGCAGTCGGGGGGATTTGACACGCCAGACTAACTATGGCTACACCTTC. Translating gives CASSRGDLTRQTNYGYTF.

This clonotype was counted ten times or more. V and J are TRBV19 and TRBJ1-1; D remains unclear. Per the germline V gene, CDR1 is LNHDA and CDR2 is SQIVND (reference sequence). The CDR3 has 11 amino acids. Deletions cut 3 bases from V and 8 bases from J, with 7 bases between. The CDR3 sequence: CASSIREEAFF. The CDR3 coding sequence is TGTGCCAGTAGTATTCGGGAGGAAGCTTTCTTT.

This clonotype was detected ten times or more. The V and J genes are TRBV6-1 and TRBJ1-2, with D unclear. Germline V gene lookup returns CDR1 MNHNS and CDR2 SASEGT. Trimming pared 1 base from V and 3 bases from J, leaving 15 bases between. The CDR3 consists of 16 residues. The CDR3 DNA reads as TGTGCCAGCAGTGAAGGGATCCGGTCGGTTTACTATGGCTACACCTTC. Translated: CASSEGIRSVYYGYTF.

This clonotype occurred many times. The chain links TRBV20-1 to TRBJ2-2; D is perhaps TRBD1 or TRBD2 (5 bases each). V was cut by 7 bases and J by 5 bases, with 20 bases left in between. This CDR3 is 15 amino acids long. Germline values: CDR1 DFQATT, CDR2 SNEGSKA (reference sequence). As DNA, the CDR3 is TGCAGTGTTCCAGCCCGGGACCTAGGTACCGGGGAGCTGTTTTTT. Residues: CSVPARDLGTGELFF.

In this sample, this clonotype turned up many times. The chain links TRBV10-3 to TRBJ1-1; D remains unclear. The ends were cut back, 8 bases at V and 2 bases at J, with 9 bases in the middle. CDR3 length: 12 amino acids. Germline CDR1 reads ENHRY; CDR2 reads SYGVKD. In nucleotides, the CDR3 is TGTGCCATCCAGTCAGGAAACACTGAAGCTTTCTTT. This encodes CAIQSGNTEAFF.

Many counts were recorded for this clonotype. CDR3 DNA: TGTGCCATCAGTGAAAGACAGGGGGCGGTGGATGGCTACACCTTC. It yields the protein CAISERQGAVDGYTF. The V gene is TRBV10-3, the J gene TRBJ1-2; 10 bases match TRBD1. CDR1 and CDR2 from the germline V gene are ENHRY and SYGVKD. The CDR3 is 15 residues long. V lost 3 bases, J lost 6 bases, and 7 bases stayed unmatched.

This clonotype occurred many times. The CDR3 reads CSARSFSGSVDTQYF. Written as DNA, the CDR3 is TGCAGTGCTAGATCTTTTAGCGGGAGTGTAGATACGCAGTATTTT. The chain has TRBV20-1 and TRBJ2-3; 9 bases are a match to TRBD2. CDR3 size: 15 residues. The germline gives CDR1 DFQATT, CDR2 SNEGSKA (reference sequence). After removal of 2 bases from V and 5 bases from J, the junction contained 8 bases not matched to a gene.

This clonotype was seen many times. The chain employs TRBV19 and TRBJ2-7, with TRBD1 matching over 7 bases. The CDR3 runs 12 residues. The germline gives CDR1 LNHDA, CDR2 SQIVND (reference sequence). Trimming took 5 bases from V and 6 from J; bases not matched to a gene: 4. The chain's CDR3 is CASSATGAEQYF. CDR3 DNA: TGTGCCAGTAGTGCAACAGGGGCCGAGCAGTACTTC.

This clonotype was counted ten times or more. The genes are TRBV3-1 and TRBJ2-7, with D possibly matching TRBD2 (5 bases). The CDR3 totals 15 residues. The V gene's germline CDR1 is LGHDT and CDR2 YNNKEL (reference sequence). Trimming cost V 5 bases and J 2 bases, with 16 bases left between them. The CDR3 is CASSEGGGSTYEQYF. DNA of the CDR3: TGTGCCAGCAGCGAGGGTGGCGGTTCGACCTACGAGCAGTACTTC.

This clonotype has at least ten counts. The CDR3 DNA is TGTGCCAGCAGTTTATCCAGACAGGGGGAAGCTTTCTTT. This translates into CASSLSRQGEAFF. V usage is TRBV28 and J usage is TRBJ1-1; 8 nucleotides agree with TRBD1. The CDR3 has 13 amino acids. V trimming: 1 base; J trimming: 8 bases; junction bases outside the gene matches: 3. Germline V gene data show CDR1 as MDHEN and CDR2 as SYDVKM.

In its sample, this clonotype was seen many times. The chain employs TRBV9 and TRBJ2-7; D uncertain. The ends were cut back, 0 bases at V and 6 bases at J, with 10 bases in the middle. There are 13 residues in the CDR3. CDR1 and CDR2 (germline): SGDLS, YYNGEE. The CDR3 bases are TGTGCCAGCAGCGTAGGTGGTAGTGGCGAGCAGTACTTC. Protein: CASSVGGSGEQYF. Drawing the rest from reference TRBV9 and TRBJ2-7, the complete variable domain is DSGVTQTPKHLITATGQRVTLRCSPRSGDLSVYWYQQSLDQGLQFLIQYYNGEERAKGNILERFSAQQFPDLHSELNLSSLELGDSALYFCASSVGGSGEQYFGPGTRLTVT.

In this sample, this clonotype turned up many times. The gene calls are TRBV28 and TRBJ2-7; 7 bases agree with TRBD1. The J segment lost 7 bases and the V segment lost 1 base, leaving 7 bases of the junction unmatched. This CDR3 has 14 amino acids. Germline CDR1 and CDR2: MDHEN and SYDVKM. CDR3 DNA: TGTGCCAGCAGTTTATTGAGTAGGGGGCGAGAGCAGTACTTC. Encoded protein: CASSLLSRGREQYF.

The chain carries TRBV12-3 or TRBV12-4 and TRBJ2-7; possible D gene TRBD1, 6 bases. The CDR3 has 14 residues. The V gene lost 3 bases and the J gene lost 0 bases, with 9 bases spanning the gap. CDR3: CASSFGQSSYEQYF. CDR3 sequence (DNA): TGTGCCAGCAGTTTCGGACAGAGCTCCTACGAGCAGTACTTC.

At least ten counts were recorded for this clonotype. V and J are TRBV11-2 and TRBJ2-1, with 9 nucleotides matching TRBD1. CDR3 length equals 15 residues. V was pared by 4 bases and J by 5 bases, with 6 bases of the junction left unmatched. CDR1 SGHAT and CDR2 FQNNGV come from the germline V gene. The CDR3 sequence: CASSSSGTGNNEQFF. The CDR3 bases are TGTGCCAGCAGCTCGTCCGGGACAGGGAACAATGAGCAGTTCTTC.